The present TCR beta chain was sequenced within a study of siplizumab effects on memory and regulatory T cells. Study results and limitations: Some alloreactive sequences were traceable to unstimulated CD4+ memory cells, and siplizumab significantly reduced them. For siplizumab cultures, the suppressive function of their proliferating Tregs was not confirmed.

Assays covered 85,000 to 100,000 TCR templates per sample. Sequencing used immunoSEQ multiplex PCR; TCRdb keeps in-frame clones, though not all of them. The data contain about 120,000 clones, around 94% of them singletons. Turning to this clone: The antigen is undetermined.

Trimming removed 8 bases from V and 11 bases from J, with 21 bases in between. Germline V gene sequence: CDR1 SNHLY, CDR2 FYNNEI. The CDR3 loop spans 13 amino acids. This chain connects TRBV2 to TRBJ1-1; D is ambiguous. The sequence came from a human donor in good health. Input material: non-Treg CD4+ T cells sorted from blood. The CDR3: CASSDQEVLGAFF. In nucleotides, the CDR3 is TGTGCCAGCTCTGATCAGGAGGTTCTTGGGGCTTTCTTT.